The rows below give T cell receptor beta chains drawn from one sample of a study of control samples from healthy donors and cancer patients. The repertoire was sequenced with immunoSEQ multiplex PCR; TCRdb's copy has only in-frame clones and lacks some. The sample lists approximately 160,000 clones, 85% to 95% occurring once. Sequenced sample: blood. The receptor set was obtained from a woman under 30 in good health. The CDR3 runs from the conserved cysteine through the conserved F or W. A D gene is named only where the DNA matches it firmly. Expanded clones get a size class; other rows say once, few or many, or leave the size out.

d_gene: TRBD1; v_gene: TRBV6-1; abundance: -; j_gene: TRBJ1-4; CDR3nt: TGTGCCAGCAGTGACAGGGGGCGCGAGAATGAAAAACTGTTTTTT; CDR3aa: CASSDRGRENEKLFF
d_gene: -; v_gene: TRBV19; abundance: -; j_gene: TRBJ1-6; CDR3nt: TGTGCCAGTAGTATCAGGCAGAGTCGGCCCTCATCACCCCTCCACTTT; CDR3aa: CASSIRQSRPSSPLHF
d_gene: -; v_gene: TRBV5-8; abundance: -; j_gene: TRBJ1-2; CDR3nt: TGTGCCAGCAGCCTTCCCCTAGCCAATACGAGGGGCTACACCTTC; CDR3aa: CASSLPLANTRGYTF
d_gene: -; v_gene: TRBV19; abundance: -; j_gene: TRBJ2-6; CDR3nt: TGTGCCAGTAGTATGCGGACAAATGGGGCCAACGTCCTGACTTTC; CDR3aa: CASSMRTNGANVLTF
d_gene: -; v_gene: TRBV6-5; abundance: -; j_gene: TRBJ2-2; CDR3nt: TGTGCCAGCAGTTACCGGCAGGGGTTGACCGGGGAGCTGTTTTTT; CDR3aa: CASSYRQGLTGELFF
d_gene: -; v_gene: TRBV5-1; abundance: -; j_gene: TRBJ2-7; CDR3nt: TGCGCCAGCAGCTTGACCCCTTTCTACGAGCAGTACTTC; CDR3aa: CASSLTPFYEQYF
d_gene: -; v_gene: TRBV10-3; abundance: -; j_gene: TRBJ1-2; CDR3nt: TGTGCCATCAGTGAGTCTCCAGGGCCCTCTAACTATGGCTACACCTTC; CDR3aa: CAISESPGPSNYGYTF
d_gene: -; v_gene: TRBV10-2; abundance: -; j_gene: TRBJ2-5; CDR3nt: TGCGCCAGCGGGAGGACTGCGGAGACCCAGTACTTC; CDR3aa: CASGRTAETQYF
d_gene: TRBD1; v_gene: TRBV25-1; abundance: -; j_gene: TRBJ1-2; CDR3nt: TGTGCCAGCAGTGCCCCAGACAGGGGGGACTATGGCTACACCTTC; CDR3aa: CASSAPDRGDYGYTF
d_gene: -; v_gene: TRBV19; abundance: -; j_gene: TRBJ1-1; CDR3nt: TGTGCCAGTAGTAAGGAGGGGGTGACTGAAGCTTTCTTT; CDR3aa: CASSKEGVTEAFF
d_gene: -; v_gene: TRBV19; abundance: once; j_gene: TRBJ1-2; CDR3nt: TGTGCCAGTAGGCTAGACCGCCGGGGGAATGGCTACACCTTC; CDR3aa: CASRLDRRGNGYTF
d_gene: TRBD1; v_gene: TRBV28; abundance: -; j_gene: TRBJ2-7; CDR3nt: TGTGCCAGCAGTTTAAGACAGGGCACCTACGAGCAGTACTTC; CDR3aa: CASSLRQGTYEQYF
d_gene: -; v_gene: TRBV6-2/TRBV6-3; abundance: once; j_gene: TRBJ2-7; CDR3nt: TGTGCCAGCAGTTGGACTATCTCCTACGAGCAGTACTTC; CDR3aa: CASSWTISYEQYF
d_gene: -; v_gene: TRBV10-2; abundance: -; j_gene: TRBJ2-2; CDR3nt: TGCGCCAGCAGTGAGATGGGACCCGGGGAGCTGTTTTTT; CDR3aa: CASSEMGPGELFF
d_gene: TRBD1; v_gene: TRBV13; abundance: -; j_gene: TRBJ1-2; CDR3nt: TGTGCCACGGAACAGGGGAGGGGGAACTATGGCTACACCTTC; CDR3aa: CATEQGRGNYGYTF
d_gene: -; v_gene: TRBV2; abundance: -; j_gene: TRBJ2-5; CDR3nt: TGTGCCAGCAGTACTTGGGACCGCCGGGAGACCCAGTACTTC; CDR3aa: CASSTWDRRETQYF
d_gene: TRBD1; v_gene: TRBV6-5; abundance: -; j_gene: TRBJ1-2; CDR3nt: TGTGCCAGCAGAAGAGGACAGGACTATGGCTACACCTTC; CDR3aa: CASRRGQDYGYTF
d_gene: TRBD1; v_gene: TRBV18; abundance: -; j_gene: TRBJ1-3; CDR3nt: TGTGCCAGCTCACTACAGGGGCCTACTGGAAACACCATATATTTT; CDR3aa: CASSLQGPTGNTIYF
d_gene: -; v_gene: TRBV5-6; abundance: once; j_gene: TRBJ2-7; CDR3nt: TGTGCCAGCAGCTTGCGGGTAGGGTTGACCTACGAGCAGTACTTC; CDR3aa: CASSLRVGLTYEQYF
d_gene: -; v_gene: TRBV4-1; abundance: -; j_gene: TRBJ2-7; CDR3nt: TGCGCCAGCAGCCAAGAGAACCCTTTTTGGGGGTCGTACGAGCAGTACTTC; CDR3aa: CASSQENPFWGSYEQYF
d_gene: -; v_gene: TRBV6-2/TRBV6-3; abundance: once; j_gene: TRBJ2-1; CDR3nt: TGTGCCAGCAGTTACTTTGGGGGGGCGTACAATGAGCAGTTCTTC; CDR3aa: CASSYFGGAYNEQFF
d_gene: TRBD1; v_gene: TRBV28; abundance: -; j_gene: TRBJ1-4; CDR3nt: TGTGCCAGCTTCGGGGAGACAGGGGATGAAAAACTGTTTTTT; CDR3aa: CASFGETGDEKLFF
d_gene: TRBD2; v_gene: TRBV6-5; abundance: -; j_gene: TRBJ2-7; CDR3nt: TGTGCCAGCAGTTACGTGGGGCTAGCGGGGTACGAGCAGTACTTC; CDR3aa: CASSYVGLAGYEQYF
d_gene: TRBD1; v_gene: TRBV6-5; abundance: -; j_gene: TRBJ2-7; CDR3nt: TGTGCCAGCAGGCCGACCCGGGACAGGGCCTACGAGCAGTACTTC; CDR3aa: CASRPTRDRAYEQYF
d_gene: -; v_gene: TRBV28; abundance: -; j_gene: TRBJ2-3; CDR3nt: TGTGCCAGCAGTTTAGGGGGTAGGGGCACAGATACGCAGTATTTT; CDR3aa: CASSLGGRGTDTQYF